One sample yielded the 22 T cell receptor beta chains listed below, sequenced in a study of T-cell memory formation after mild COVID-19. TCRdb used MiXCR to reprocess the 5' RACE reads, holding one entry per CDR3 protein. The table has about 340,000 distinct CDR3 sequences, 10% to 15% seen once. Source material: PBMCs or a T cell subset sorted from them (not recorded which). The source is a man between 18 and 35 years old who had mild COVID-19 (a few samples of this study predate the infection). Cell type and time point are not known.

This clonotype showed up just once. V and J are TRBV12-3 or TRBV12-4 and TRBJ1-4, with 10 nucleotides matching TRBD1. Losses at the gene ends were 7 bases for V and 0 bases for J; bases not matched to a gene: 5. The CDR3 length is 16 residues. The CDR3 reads CASTGQGSSTNEKLFF. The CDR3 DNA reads TGTGCCAGCACGGGACAGGGGAGTTCAACTAATGAAAAACTGTTTTTT.

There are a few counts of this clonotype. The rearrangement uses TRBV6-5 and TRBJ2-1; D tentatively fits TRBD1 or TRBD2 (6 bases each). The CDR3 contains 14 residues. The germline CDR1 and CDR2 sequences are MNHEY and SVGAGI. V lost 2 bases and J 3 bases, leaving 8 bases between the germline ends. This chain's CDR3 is CASSYGGLYNEQFF. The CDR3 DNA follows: TGTGCCAGCAGTTACGGGGGGCTCTACAATGAGCAGTTCTTC.

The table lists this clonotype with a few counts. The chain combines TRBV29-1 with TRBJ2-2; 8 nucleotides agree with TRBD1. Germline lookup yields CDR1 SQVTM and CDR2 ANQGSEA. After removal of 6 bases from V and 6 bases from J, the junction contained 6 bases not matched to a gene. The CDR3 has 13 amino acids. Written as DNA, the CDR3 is TGCAGCGTGGGACAGGCCCCTGCCGGGGAGCTGTTTTTT. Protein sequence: CSVGQAPAGELFF.

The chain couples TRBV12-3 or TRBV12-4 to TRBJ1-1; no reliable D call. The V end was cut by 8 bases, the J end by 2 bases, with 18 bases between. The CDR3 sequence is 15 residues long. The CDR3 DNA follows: TGTGCCAGCGGGTTCGAAACAGACACCAACACTGAAGCTTTCTTT. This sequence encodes CASGFETDTNTEAFF.

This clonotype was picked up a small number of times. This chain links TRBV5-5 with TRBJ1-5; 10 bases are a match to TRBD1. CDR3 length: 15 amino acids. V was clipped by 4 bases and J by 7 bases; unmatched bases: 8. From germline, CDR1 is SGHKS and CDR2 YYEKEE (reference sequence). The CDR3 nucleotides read TGTGCCAGCAGCCCCCGGACAGGGGGTGGGCAGCCCCAGCATTTT. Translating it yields CASSPRTGGGQPQHF.

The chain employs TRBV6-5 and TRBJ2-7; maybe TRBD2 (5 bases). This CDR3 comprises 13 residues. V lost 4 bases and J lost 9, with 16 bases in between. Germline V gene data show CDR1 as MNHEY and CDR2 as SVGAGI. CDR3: CASSSGSNVGQYF. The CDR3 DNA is TGTGCCAGCAGTTCGGGGTCTAACGTAGGGCAGTACTTC.

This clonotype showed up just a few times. CDR3 DNA: TGTGCCAGCAGCTTCGGAGGCGCTGAGCAGTTCTTC. It translates to CASSFGGAEQFF. The chain employs TRBV7-9 and TRBJ2-1; a possible D gene is TRBD2 (5 bases). Between the trimmed V and J ends, which lost 3 bases and 9 bases, there was a span of 9 bases. The CDR3 is 12 amino acids. Germline loops: CDR1 SEHNR, CDR2 FQNEAQ (reference sequence).

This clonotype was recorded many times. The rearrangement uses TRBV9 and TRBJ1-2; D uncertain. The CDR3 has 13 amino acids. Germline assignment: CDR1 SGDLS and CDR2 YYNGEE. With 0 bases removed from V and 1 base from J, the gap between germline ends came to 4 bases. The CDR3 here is CASSVDSNYGYTF. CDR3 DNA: TGTGCCAGCAGCGTAGACAGTAACTATGGCTACACCTTC.

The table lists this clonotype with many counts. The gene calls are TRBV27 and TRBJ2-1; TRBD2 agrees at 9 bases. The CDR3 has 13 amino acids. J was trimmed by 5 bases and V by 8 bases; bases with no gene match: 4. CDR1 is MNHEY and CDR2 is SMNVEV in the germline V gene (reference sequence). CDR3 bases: TGTGCCAGCTCCTCTAGCGGGGACAATGAGCAGTTCTTC. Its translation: CASSSSGDNEQFF.

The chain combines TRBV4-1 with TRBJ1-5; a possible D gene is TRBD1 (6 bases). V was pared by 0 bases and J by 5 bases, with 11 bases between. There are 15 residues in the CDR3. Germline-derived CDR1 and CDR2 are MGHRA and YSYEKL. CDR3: CASSQELGGDQPQHF. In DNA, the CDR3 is TGCGCCAGCAGCCAAGAGTTAGGGGGGGATCAGCCCCAGCATTTT.

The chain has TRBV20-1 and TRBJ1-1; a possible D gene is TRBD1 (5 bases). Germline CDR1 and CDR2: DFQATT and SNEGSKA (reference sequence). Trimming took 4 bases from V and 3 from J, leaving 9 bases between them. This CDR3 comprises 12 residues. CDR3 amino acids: CSATGGDTEAFF. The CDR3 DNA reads TGCAGTGCTACTGGGGGGGACACTGAAGCTTTCTTT.

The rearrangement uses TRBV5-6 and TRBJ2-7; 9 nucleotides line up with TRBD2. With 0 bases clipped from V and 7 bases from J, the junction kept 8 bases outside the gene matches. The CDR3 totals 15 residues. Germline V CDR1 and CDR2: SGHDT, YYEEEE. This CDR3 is CASSLDILAGREQYV. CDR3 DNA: TGTGCCAGCAGCTTGGACATCCTAGCGGGGCGGGAGCAGTACGTC.

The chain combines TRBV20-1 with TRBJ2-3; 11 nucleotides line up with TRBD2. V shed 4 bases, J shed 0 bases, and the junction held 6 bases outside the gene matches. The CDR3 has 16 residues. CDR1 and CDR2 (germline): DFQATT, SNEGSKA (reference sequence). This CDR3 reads CSAIGLAGTSTDTQYF. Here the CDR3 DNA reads TGCAGTGCTATTGGACTAGCGGGTACTAGCACAGATACGCAGTATTTT.

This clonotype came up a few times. The CDR3 coding sequence is TGTGCCAGTAGAAACGGACAGGGTGATCAGCCCCAGCATTTT. This encodes CASRNGQGDQPQHF. The chain employs TRBV7-2 and TRBJ1-5; TRBD1 matches at 8 bases. Germline loops: CDR1 SGHTA, CDR2 FQGNSA. This CDR3 is 14 amino acids long. Trimming removed 9 bases from V and 5 bases from J; junction bases left unmatched: 9.

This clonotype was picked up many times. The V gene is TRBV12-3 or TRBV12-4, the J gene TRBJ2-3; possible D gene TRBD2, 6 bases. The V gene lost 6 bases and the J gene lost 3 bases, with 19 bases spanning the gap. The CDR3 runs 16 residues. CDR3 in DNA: TGTGCCAGCAGCCTGCCGCCGGGAGCGGTTACAGATACGCAGTATTTT. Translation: CASSLPPGAVTDTQYF.

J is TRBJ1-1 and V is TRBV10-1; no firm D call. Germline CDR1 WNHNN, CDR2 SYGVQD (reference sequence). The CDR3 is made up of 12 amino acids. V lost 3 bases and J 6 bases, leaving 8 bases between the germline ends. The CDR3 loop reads CASSDRSSEAFF. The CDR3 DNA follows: TGCGCCAGCAGTGATAGGAGCTCTGAAGCTTTCTTT.

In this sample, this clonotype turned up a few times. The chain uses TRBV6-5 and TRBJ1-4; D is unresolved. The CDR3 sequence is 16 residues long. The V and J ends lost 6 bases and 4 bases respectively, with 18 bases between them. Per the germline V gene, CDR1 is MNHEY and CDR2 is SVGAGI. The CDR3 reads CASRSTRGGLNEKLFF. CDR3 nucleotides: TGTGCCAGCAGGTCTACACGGGGAGGCCTTAATGAAAAACTGTTTTTT.

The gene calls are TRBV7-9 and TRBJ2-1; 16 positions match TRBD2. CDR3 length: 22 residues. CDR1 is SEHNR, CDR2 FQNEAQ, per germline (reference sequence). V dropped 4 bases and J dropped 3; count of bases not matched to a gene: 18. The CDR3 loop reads CASSSSGTSGGAFLLGYNEQFF. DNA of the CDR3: TGTGCCAGCAGCTCGTCCGGGACTAGCGGGGGGGCCTTTCTCTTGGGCTACAATGAGCAGTTCTTC. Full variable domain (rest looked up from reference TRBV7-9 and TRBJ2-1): DTGVSQNPRHKITKRGQNVTFRCDPISEHNRLYWYRQTLGQGPEFLTYFQNEAQLEKSRLLSDRFSAERPKGSFSTLEIQRTEQGDSAMYLCASSSSGTSGGAFLLGYNEQFFGPGTRLTVL.

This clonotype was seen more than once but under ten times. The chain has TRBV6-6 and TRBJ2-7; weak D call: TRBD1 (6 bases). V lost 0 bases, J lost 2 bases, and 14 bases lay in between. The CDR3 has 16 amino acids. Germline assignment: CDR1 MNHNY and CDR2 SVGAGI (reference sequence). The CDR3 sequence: CASSYSPGHQTYEQYV. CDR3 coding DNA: TGTGCCAGCAGTTACTCACCGGGACATCAGACCTACGAGCAGTACGTC.

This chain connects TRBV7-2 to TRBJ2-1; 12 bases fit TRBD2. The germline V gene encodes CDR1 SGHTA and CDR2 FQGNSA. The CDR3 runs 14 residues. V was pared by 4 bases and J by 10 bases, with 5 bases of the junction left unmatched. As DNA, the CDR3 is TGTGCCAGCAGCTCGCCTAGCGGGGGGGCGGAGCAGTTCTTC. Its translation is CASSSPSGGAEQFF.

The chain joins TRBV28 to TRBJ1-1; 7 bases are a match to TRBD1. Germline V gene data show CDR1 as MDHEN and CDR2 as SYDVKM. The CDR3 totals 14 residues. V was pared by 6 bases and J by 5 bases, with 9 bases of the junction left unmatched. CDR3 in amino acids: CASSPAQGTTEAFF. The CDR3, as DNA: TGTGCCAGCAGCCCCGCACAGGGGACGACTGAAGCTTTCTTT.

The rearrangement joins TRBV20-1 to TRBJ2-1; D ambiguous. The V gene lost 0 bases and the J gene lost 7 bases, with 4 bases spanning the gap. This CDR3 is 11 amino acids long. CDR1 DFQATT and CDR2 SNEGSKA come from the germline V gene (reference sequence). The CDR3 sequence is CSAREQNEQFF. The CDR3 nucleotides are TGCAGTGCTAGAGAGCAGAATGAGCAGTTCTTC.